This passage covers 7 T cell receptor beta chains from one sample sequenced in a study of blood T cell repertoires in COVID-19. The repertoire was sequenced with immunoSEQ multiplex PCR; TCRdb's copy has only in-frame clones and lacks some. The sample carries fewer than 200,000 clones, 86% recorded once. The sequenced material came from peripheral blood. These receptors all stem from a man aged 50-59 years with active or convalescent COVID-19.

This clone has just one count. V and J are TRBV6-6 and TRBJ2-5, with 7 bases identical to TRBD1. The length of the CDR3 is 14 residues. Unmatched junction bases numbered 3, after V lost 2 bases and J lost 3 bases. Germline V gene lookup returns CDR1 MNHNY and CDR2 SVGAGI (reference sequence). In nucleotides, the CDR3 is TGTGCCAGCAGTTACCCGACAGGGAAAGAGACCCAGTACTTC. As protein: CASSYPTGKETQYF.

The CDR3 is CASSLQGTGNTIYF. CDR3 DNA sequence: TGTGCCAGCTCTCTCCAGGGAACTGGAAACACCATATATTTT. V and J are TRBV18 and TRBJ1-3; D may be TRBD1 (5 bases). Germline V gene data show CDR1 as KGHSH and CDR2 as LQKENI. The V gene lost 6 bases and the J gene lost 2 bases, with 11 bases spanning the gap. The CDR3 is made up of 14 amino acids.

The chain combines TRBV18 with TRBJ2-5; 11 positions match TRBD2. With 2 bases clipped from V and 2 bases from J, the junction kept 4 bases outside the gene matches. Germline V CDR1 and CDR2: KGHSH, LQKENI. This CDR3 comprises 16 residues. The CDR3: CASSPGTSGLQETQYF. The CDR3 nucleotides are TGTGCCAGCTCACCAGGGACTAGCGGCCTACAAGAGACCCAGTACTTC.

The CDR3 nucleotides are TGTGCCAGCAGCGTAGATCTTTGGGCCGCCAATGAGCAGTTCTTC. Amino acids: CASSVDLWAANEQFF. V usage is TRBV9 and J usage is TRBJ2-1; no reliable D call. Deletions cut 0 bases from V and 6 bases from J, with 13 bases between. This CDR3 contains 15 residues. Germline values: CDR1 SGDLS, CDR2 YYNGEE.

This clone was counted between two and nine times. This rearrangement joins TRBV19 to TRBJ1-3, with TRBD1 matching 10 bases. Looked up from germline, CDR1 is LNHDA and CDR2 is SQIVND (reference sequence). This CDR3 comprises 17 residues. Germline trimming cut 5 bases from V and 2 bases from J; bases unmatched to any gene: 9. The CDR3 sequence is CASSGRGQGTTGNTIYF. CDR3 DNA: TGTGCCAGTAGTGGGCGGGGACAGGGGACCACTGGAAACACCATATATTTT.

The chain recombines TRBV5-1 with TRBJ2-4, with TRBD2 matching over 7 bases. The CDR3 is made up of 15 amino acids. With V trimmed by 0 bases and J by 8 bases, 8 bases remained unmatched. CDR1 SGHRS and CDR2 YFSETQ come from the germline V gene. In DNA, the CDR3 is TGCGCCAGCAGCTTGGCCAGCGGGGAGGCGGACATTCAGTACTTC. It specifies CASSLASGEADIQYF.

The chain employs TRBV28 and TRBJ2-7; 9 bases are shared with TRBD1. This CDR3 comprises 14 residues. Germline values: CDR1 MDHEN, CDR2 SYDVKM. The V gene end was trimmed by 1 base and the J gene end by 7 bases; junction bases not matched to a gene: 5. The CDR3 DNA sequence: TGTGCCAGCAGTTTATCCGGGACAGGGTTGGAGCAGTACTTC. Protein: CASSLSGTGLEQYF.